Detailed here is one TCR beta chain. Its antigen is as yet unknown. V was clipped by 0 bases and J by 3 bases; unmatched bases: 4. There are 16 residues in the CDR3. Germline CDR1 SGHRS, CDR2 YFSETQ. Sampled while nominally healthy, donors likely had unrecorded immune exposures. The data stem from a study of cytomegalovirus exposure and HLA in healthy donors. Study at large: There were around 390 genotyped donors. Of these, roughly 80% fell in the genetic ancestry cluster associated with self-reported Caucasian donors.

General observations from the study: In a later analysis, TCR beta V- and J-gene trimming showed a link to a missense DCLRE1C variant. A later analysis showed HLA-associated TCR beta chains outstripping equally common others in clonal expansion.

60 Vbeta and 13 Jbeta primers were used in PCR. Assay used: immunoSEQ multiplex PCR; TCRdb lists only in-frame clones, some missing. The data contain more than 90,000 clones, around 70% of them singletons. V gene TRBV5-1 combines with J gene TRBJ2-3; TRBD2 aligns across 10 bases. This TCR was recovered from a woman aged 45 to 65 in good health and CMV-seropositive. The specimen was PBMCs. CDR3 amino acids: CASSLASGRGTDTQYF. The CDR3 DNA follows: TGCGCCAGCAGCTTGGCTAGCGGGAGAGGGACAGATACGCAGTATTTT.